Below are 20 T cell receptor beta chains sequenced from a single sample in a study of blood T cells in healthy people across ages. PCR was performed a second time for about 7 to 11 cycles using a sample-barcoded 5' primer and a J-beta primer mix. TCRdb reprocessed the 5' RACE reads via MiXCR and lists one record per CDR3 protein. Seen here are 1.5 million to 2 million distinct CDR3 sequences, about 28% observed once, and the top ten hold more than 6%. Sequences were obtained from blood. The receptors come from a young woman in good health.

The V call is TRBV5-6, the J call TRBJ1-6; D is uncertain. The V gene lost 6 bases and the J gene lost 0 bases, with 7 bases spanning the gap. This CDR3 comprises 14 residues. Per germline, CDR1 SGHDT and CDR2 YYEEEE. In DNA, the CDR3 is TGTGCCAGCATGGCGAGCTCCTATAATTCACCCCTCCACTTT. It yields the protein CASMASSYNSPLHF.

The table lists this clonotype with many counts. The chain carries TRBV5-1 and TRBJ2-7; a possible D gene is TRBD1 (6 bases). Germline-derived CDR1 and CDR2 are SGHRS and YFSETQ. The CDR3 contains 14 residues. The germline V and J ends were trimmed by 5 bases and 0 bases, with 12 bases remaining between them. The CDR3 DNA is TGCGCCAGCAGGCGTACAGGGAGCTCCTACGAGCAGTACTTC. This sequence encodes CASRRTGSSYEQYF.

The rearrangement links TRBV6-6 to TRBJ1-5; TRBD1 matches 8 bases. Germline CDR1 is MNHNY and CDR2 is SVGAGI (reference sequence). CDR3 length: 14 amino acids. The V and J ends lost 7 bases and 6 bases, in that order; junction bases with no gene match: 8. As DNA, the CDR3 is TGTGCCAGCACCGCAGGGGGCGGCGGTCAGCCCCAGCATTTT. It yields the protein CASTAGGGGQPQHF.

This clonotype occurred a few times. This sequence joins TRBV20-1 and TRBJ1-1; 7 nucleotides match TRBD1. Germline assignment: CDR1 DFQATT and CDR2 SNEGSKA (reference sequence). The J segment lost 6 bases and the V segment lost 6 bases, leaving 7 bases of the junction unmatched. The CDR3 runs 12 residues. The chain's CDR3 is CSAVDRAAEAFF. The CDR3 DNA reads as TGCAGTGCCGTCGACAGGGCGGCTGAAGCTTTCTTT.

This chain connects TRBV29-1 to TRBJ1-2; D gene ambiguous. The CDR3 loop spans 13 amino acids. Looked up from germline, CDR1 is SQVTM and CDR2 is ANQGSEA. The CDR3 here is CSARLDGRYGYTF. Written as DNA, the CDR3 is TGCAGTGCCAGATTGGACGGGCGATATGGCTACACCTTC.

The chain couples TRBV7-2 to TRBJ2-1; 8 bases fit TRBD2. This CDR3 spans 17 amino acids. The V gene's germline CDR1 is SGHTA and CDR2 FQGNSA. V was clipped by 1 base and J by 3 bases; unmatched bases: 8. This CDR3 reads CASSLGLAGTIYNEQFF. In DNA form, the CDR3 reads TGTGCCAGCAGCTTAGGGCTAGCGGGTACCATCTACAATGAGCAGTTCTTC.

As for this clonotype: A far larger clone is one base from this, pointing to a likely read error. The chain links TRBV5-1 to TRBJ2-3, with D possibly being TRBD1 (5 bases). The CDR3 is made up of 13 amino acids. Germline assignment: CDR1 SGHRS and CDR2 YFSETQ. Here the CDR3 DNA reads TGCGTCAGCAGCTTGGAAGGGGCAGATACGCAGTATTTT. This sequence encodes CVSSLEGADTQYF. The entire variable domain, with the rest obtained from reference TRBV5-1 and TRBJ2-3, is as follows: KAGVTQTPRYLIKTRGQQVTLSCSPISGHRSVSWYQQTPGQGLQFLFEYFSETQRNKGNFPGRFSGRQFSNSRSEMNVSTLELGDSALYLCVSSLEGADTQYFGPGTRLTVL.

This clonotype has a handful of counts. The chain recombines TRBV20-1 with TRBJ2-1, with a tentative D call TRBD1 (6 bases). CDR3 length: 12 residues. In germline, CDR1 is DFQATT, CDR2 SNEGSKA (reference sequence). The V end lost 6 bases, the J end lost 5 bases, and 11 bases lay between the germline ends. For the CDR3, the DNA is TGCAGTGCCGCCGGACAGCACAATGAGCAGTTCTTC. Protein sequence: CSAAGQHNEQFF.

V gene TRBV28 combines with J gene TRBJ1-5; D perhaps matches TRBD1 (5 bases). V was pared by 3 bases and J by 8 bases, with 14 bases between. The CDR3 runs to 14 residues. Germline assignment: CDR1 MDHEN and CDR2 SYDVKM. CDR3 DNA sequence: TGTGCCAGCAGTTTGGGGACGGATGTCAAGCCCCAGCATTTT. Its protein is CASSLGTDVKPQHF.

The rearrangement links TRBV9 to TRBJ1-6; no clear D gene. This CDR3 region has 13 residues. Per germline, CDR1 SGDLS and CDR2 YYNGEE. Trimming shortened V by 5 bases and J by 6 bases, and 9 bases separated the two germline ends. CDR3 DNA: TGTGCCAGCAGTGTACGGGGTAATTCACCCCTCCACTTT. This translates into CASSVRGNSPLHF.

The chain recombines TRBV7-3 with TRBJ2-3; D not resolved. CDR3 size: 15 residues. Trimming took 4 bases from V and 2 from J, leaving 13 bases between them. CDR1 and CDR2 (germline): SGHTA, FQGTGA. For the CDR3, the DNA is TGTGCCAGCAGCTCCTCAGGAGCGAACACAGATACGCAGTATTTT. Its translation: CASSSSGANTDTQYF.

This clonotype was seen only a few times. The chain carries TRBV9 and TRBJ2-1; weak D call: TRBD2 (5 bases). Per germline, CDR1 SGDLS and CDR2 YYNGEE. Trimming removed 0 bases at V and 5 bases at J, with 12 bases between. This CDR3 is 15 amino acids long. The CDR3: CASSVDGESHNEQFF. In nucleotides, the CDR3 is TGTGCCAGCAGCGTAGACGGGGAGTCTCACAATGAGCAGTTCTTC.

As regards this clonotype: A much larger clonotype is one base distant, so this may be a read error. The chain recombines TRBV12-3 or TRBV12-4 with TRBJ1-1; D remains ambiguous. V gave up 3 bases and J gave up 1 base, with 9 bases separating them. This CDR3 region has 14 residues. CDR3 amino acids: CASSLQSTNTEAFF. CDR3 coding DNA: TGTGCCAGCAGTTTGCAGAGTACGAACACTGAAGCTTTCTTT.

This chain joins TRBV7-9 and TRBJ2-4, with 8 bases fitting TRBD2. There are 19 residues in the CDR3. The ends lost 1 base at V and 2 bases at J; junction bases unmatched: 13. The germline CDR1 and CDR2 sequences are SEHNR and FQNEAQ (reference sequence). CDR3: CASSLGRGGLISPKNIQYF. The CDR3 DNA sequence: TGTGCCAGCAGCTTAGGCCGCGGGGGGCTTATCTCTCCCAAAAACATTCAGTACTTC.

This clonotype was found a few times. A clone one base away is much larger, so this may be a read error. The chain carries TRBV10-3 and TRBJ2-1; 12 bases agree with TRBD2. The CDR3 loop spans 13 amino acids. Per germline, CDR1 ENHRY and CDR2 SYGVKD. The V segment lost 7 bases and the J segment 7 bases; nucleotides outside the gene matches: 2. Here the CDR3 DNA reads TGTGCCATCACTACTAGCGGGAGGAATGAGCAGTTCTTC. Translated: CAITTSGRNEQFF.

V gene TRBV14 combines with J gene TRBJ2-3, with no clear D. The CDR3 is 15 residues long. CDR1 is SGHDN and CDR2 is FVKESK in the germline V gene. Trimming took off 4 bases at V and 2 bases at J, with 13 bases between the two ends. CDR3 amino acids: CASSPDFGPTDTQYF. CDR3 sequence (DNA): TGTGCCAGCAGCCCGGATTTTGGCCCCACAGATACGCAGTATTTT.

The CDR3 region is CASSPLGTRFYTEAFF. The CDR3, as DNA: TGTGCCAGCAGCCCCCTCGGGACACGCTTTTACACTGAAGCTTTCTTT. J is TRBJ1-1 and V is TRBV5-6; D possibly corresponds to TRBD1 (6 bases). The length of the CDR3 is 16 residues. V was trimmed by 4 bases and J by 3 bases, leaving 19 bases between them. CDR1 SGHDT and CDR2 YYEEEE come from the germline V gene.

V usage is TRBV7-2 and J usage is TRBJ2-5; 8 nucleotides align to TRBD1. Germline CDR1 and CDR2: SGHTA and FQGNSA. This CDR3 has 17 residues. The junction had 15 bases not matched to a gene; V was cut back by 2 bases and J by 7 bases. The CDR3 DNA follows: TGTGCCAGCAGCTTAACGGGCGGGATCGGGGACAGGTGGACCCAGTACTTC. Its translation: CASSLTGGIGDRWTQYF.

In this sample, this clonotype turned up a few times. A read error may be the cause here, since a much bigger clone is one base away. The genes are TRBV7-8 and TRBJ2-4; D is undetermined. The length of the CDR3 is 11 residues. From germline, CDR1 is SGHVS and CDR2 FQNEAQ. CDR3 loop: CASSSTNIPYF. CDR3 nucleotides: TGTGCCAGCAGCTCCACTAACATTCCGTACTTC.

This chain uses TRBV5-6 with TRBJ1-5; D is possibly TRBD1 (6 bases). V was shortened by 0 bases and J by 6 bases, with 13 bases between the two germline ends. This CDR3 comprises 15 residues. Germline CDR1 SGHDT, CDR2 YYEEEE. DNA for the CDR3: TGTGCCAGCAGCTTGGGGACAGTCGTTGGTCAGCCCCAGCATTTT. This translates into CASSLGTVVGQPQHF.